The 20 T cell receptor beta chains reported below all come from one sample, sequenced in a study of cytomegalovirus exposure and HLA in healthy donors. The study ran its PCR with 60 Vbeta and 13 Jbeta primers. Sequenced by immunoSEQ multiplex PCR; TCRdb stores in-frame clones only, minus some. The data contain 250,000 or so clones, 85% of them seen just once; the ten biggest clones take up over 1%. The sequenced material came from PBMCs. Source of these receptors: a human donor in good health.

The V gene is TRBV5-4, the J gene TRBJ2-7; D remains unclear. Germline-derived CDR1 and CDR2 are SGHNT and YYREEE (reference sequence). Trimming stripped 3 bases from V and 5 bases from J, with 15 bases between. The CDR3 length is 14 residues. This chain's CDR3 is CASSSQVGMNEQYF. DNA for the CDR3: TGTGCCAGCAGCTCCCAGGTGGGCATGAACGAGCAGTACTTC.

J is TRBJ2-7 and V is TRBV5-1, with 8 bases identical to TRBD1. Germline trimming cut 2 bases from V and 3 bases from J; bases unmatched to any gene: 13. The CDR3 consists of 17 residues. Germline-derived CDR1 and CDR2 are SGHRS and YFSETQ. In nucleotides, the CDR3 is TGCGCCAGCAGCTTCATGCCATCGGGACAGGTGGGCTACGAGCAGTACTTC. Its protein product is CASSFMPSGQVGYEQYF.

V usage is TRBV5-4 and J usage is TRBJ2-1; 7 positions agree with TRBD2. Germline V gives CDR1 SGHNT, CDR2 YYREEE (reference sequence). This CDR3 has 15 amino acids. Germline trimming cut 5 bases from V and 7 bases from J; bases unmatched to any gene: 12. The CDR3 reads CASSSQGGRDNEQFF. In DNA, the CDR3 is TGTGCCAGCAGTTCCCAGGGCGGGAGAGATAATGAGCAGTTCTTC. Filled out from reference TRBV5-4 and TRBJ2-1, the complete variable domain reads ETGVTQSPTHLIKTRGQQVTLRCSSQSGHNTVSWYQQALGQGPQFIFQYYREEENGRGNFPPRFSGLQFPNYSSELNVNALELDDSALYLCASSSQGGRDNEQFFGPGTRLTVL.

The V gene is TRBV4-2, the J gene TRBJ2-4, with 9 bases identical to TRBD1. V lost 2 bases to trimming and J lost 2 bases; unmatched junction nucleotides: 7. The CDR3 runs to 17 residues. Germline V gene lookup returns CDR1 LGHNA and CDR2 YNFKEQ. The CDR3 nucleotides read TGTGCCAGCAGCCAACAAACAGGGGGCAGATCCAAAAACATTCAGTACTTC. This codes for CASSQQTGGRSKNIQYF.

The chain joins TRBV27 to TRBJ2-7; no reliable D call. Germline-derived CDR1 and CDR2 are MNHEY and SMNVEV (reference sequence). V shed 10 bases and J shed 6 bases, with 10 bases lying between them. The CDR3 length is 10 residues. The CDR3 spells CAIVLREQYF. The CDR3 nucleotides are TGTGCCATCGTACTCCGCGAGCAGTACTTC.

The V and J genes are TRBV7-3 and TRBJ2-7; 8 bases align to TRBD2. The CDR3 is 14 residues long. CDR1 and CDR2 (germline): SGHTA, FQGTGA. Losses at the gene ends were 5 bases for V and 3 bases for J; bases not matched to a gene: 6. CDR3 in amino acids: CASSPRGGFYEQYF. The CDR3 DNA reads TGTGCCAGCAGCCCCCGGGGGGGTTTCTACGAGCAGTACTTC.

The rearrangement uses TRBV29-1 and TRBJ2-3; weak D call: TRBD2 (7 bases). Between the trimmed V and J ends, which lost 1 base and 3 bases, there was a span of 14 bases. Per the germline V gene, CDR1 is SQVTM and CDR2 is ANQGSEA. The CDR3 consists of 15 residues. The CDR3 loop reads CSVEALGGRTDTQYF. The CDR3 DNA reads TGCAGCGTTGAAGCACTCGGGGGGCGGACAGATACGCAGTATTTT.

The chain links TRBV28 to TRBJ1-3, with D possibly being TRBD1 (5 bases). The CDR3 spans 12 residues. The ends were cut back, 5 bases at V and 7 bases at J, with 9 bases in the middle. Germline V lookup: CDR1 MDHEN, CDR2 SYDVKM. CDR3 in DNA: TGTGCCAGCAGTCTCAGGGTGAACACCATATATTTT. It codes for CASSLRVNTIYF.

The genes are TRBV4-1 and TRBJ2-5; 11 bases are a match to TRBD2. This CDR3 is built from 16 residues. Losses at the gene ends were 1 base for V and 5 bases for J; bases not matched to a gene: 6. Germline-derived CDR1 and CDR2 are MGHRA and YSYEKL. This CDR3 is CASSQALAGEWETQYF. The DNA of the CDR3 is TGCGCCAGCAGCCAAGCACTAGCGGGAGAGTGGGAGACCCAGTACTTC.

The rearrangement uses TRBV19 and TRBJ1-1; possible D gene TRBD1, 5 bases. Germline CDR1 and CDR2: LNHDA and SQIVND (reference sequence). The V end lost 0 bases, the J end lost 4 bases, and 9 bases lay between the germline ends. CDR3 length: 14 residues. CDR3 protein: CASSIDLGGTEAFF. Here the CDR3 DNA reads TGTGCCAGTAGTATAGATCTGGGGGGCACTGAAGCTTTCTTT.

The rearrangement links TRBV6-1 to TRBJ2-7, with 14 bases aligning to TRBD2. With V trimmed by 6 bases and J by 7 bases, 8 bases remained unmatched. This CDR3 has 15 amino acids. Germline V gives CDR1 MNHNS, CDR2 SASEGT. The CDR3 coding sequence is TGTGCCAGCAGACCCGGGACTAGCGGGAGAGGGGAGCAGTACTTC. Protein product: CASRPGTSGRGEQYF.

The chain carries TRBV15 and TRBJ1-1, with 7 bases that match TRBD1. CDR3 size: 15 residues. V lost 4 bases, J lost 1 base, and 6 bases stayed unmatched. The germline V gene encodes CDR1 LNHNV and CDR2 YYDKDF (reference sequence). CDR3 nucleotides: TGTGCCACCAGCATGGCAGGGGACAGGAACACTGAAGCTTTCTTT. This translates into CATSMAGDRNTEAFF.

This chain connects TRBV5-4 to TRBJ2-7, with 7 bases matching TRBD1. Trimming cost V 4 bases and J 0 bases; bases outside gene matches: 4. This CDR3 has 14 amino acids. The V gene's germline CDR1 is SGHNT and CDR2 YYREEE (reference sequence). The CDR3 protein is CASSQGGHSYEQYF. The CDR3 nucleotides are TGTGCCAGCAGCCAAGGGGGCCACTCCTACGAGCAGTACTTC.

V and J are TRBV7-9 and TRBJ2-3; 13 bases fit TRBD2. The CDR3 has 19 amino acids. Germline CDR1 reads SEHNR; CDR2 reads FQNEAQ (reference sequence). V lost 3 bases and J lost 2; bases outside the gene matches: 11. CDR3 region: CASSFGTSGTTRPTDTQYF. CDR3 in DNA: TGTGCCAGCAGCTTCGGGACTAGCGGGACCACACGCCCCACAGATACGCAGTATTTT.

This chain joins TRBV4-1 and TRBJ1-5; 7 nucleotides match TRBD1. CDR3 length equals 16 residues. The germline gives CDR1 MGHRA, CDR2 YSYEKL. The V and J ends lost 4 bases and 6 bases, in that order; junction bases with no gene match: 12. The CDR3 protein is CASSRGAGTVGQPQHF. The CDR3 DNA reads as TGCGCCAGCAGCCGGGGGGCCGGGACAGTCGGTCAGCCCCAGCATTTT.

V usage is TRBV7-9 and J usage is TRBJ2-5; D not resolved. The CDR3 sequence is 13 residues long. V lost 2 bases to trimming and J lost 2 bases, with 6 bases between them. CDR1 is SEHNR, CDR2 FQNEAQ, per germline (reference sequence). The CDR3 reads CASSLNSQETQYF. CDR3 bases: TGTGCCAGCAGCTTAAACAGTCAAGAGACCCAGTACTTC.

The CDR3 sequence: CASSPRDRGYEQYF. CDR3 coding DNA: TGTGCCAGCAGTCCCCGGGACAGGGGCTACGAGCAGTACTTC. The chain is built from TRBV6-5 and TRBJ2-7; 10 bases match TRBD1. The CDR3 runs 14 residues. Unmatched junction bases numbered 4, after V lost 5 bases and J lost 3 bases. Germline V lookup: CDR1 MNHEY, CDR2 SVGAGI.

The gene calls are TRBV28 and TRBJ2-3; D might be TRBD2 (5 bases). Germline CDR1 MDHEN, CDR2 SYDVKM. The CDR3 contains 15 residues. V shed 6 bases and J shed 1 base, with 14 bases lying between them. The CDR3 is CASSGLLTGTDTQYF. The CDR3 DNA follows: TGTGCCAGCAGCGGACTCCTAACTGGCACAGATACGCAGTATTTT.

Points on this clone: The sample carries other DNA sequences with the same CDR3. CDR3 in amino acids: CASSQDEGVRSMLEFF. DNA for the CDR3: TGCGCCAGCAGCCAAGATGAAGGGGTCAGGTCAATGCTTGAGTTCTTC. J is TRBJ2-1 and V is TRBV4-3; a possible D gene is TRBD1 (5 bases). V was shortened by 0 bases and J by 14 bases, with 23 bases between the two germline ends. The germline V gene has CDR1 LGHNA and CDR2 YSLEER. There are 16 residues in the CDR3.

This chain links TRBV5-4 with TRBJ1-2; D unclear. Trimming pared 0 bases from V and 6 bases from J, leaving 9 bases between. This CDR3 comprises 13 residues. Germline-derived CDR1 and CDR2 are SGHNT and YYREEE (reference sequence). This CDR3 is CASSLVTSDGYTF. In nucleotides, the CDR3 is TGTGCCAGCAGCTTGGTGACTTCGGATGGCTACACCTTC.